Listed here are 9 T cell receptor beta chains from one sample, sequenced in a study of human T cells and chemical hapten exposure. TCRdb recomputed calls from the RACE reads with MiXCR, one row per CDR3 protein. The table includes 150,000 to 200,000 distinct CDR3 sequences, about a quarter detected once. This sample's time point: patch test 3, about 24 weeks after DPC sensitization. Treatment of the sample: therapeutic diphenylcyclopropenone sensitization with weekly scalp DPC. Here the sequenced sample was whole blood, taken in connection with sensitization to the hapten diphenylcyclopropenone (DPC). All receptors derive from a woman between 18 and 30 years old with alopecia areata. Some clones in this sample may be carry-over from other donors' samples.

The rearrangement uses TRBV30 and TRBJ2-1; D is unresolved. The CDR3 is 10 amino acids. Germline-derived CDR1 and CDR2 are GTSNPN and SVGIG (reference sequence). V was trimmed by 8 bases and J by 5 bases, leaving 7 bases between them. This CDR3 reads CALGDNEQFF. The CDR3 DNA is TGTGCCCTGGGCGACAATGAGCAGTTCTTC.

This clonotype has just a few counts. The chain employs TRBV7-2 and TRBJ1-2; TRBD1 agrees at 10 bases. After removal of 4 bases from V and 4 bases from J, the junction contained 12 bases not matched to a gene. CDR1 is SGHTA and CDR2 is FQGNSA in the germline V gene. This CDR3 spans 17 amino acids. The CDR3: CASSSGTGAVRAYGYTF. For the CDR3, the DNA is TGTGCCAGCAGCTCCGGGACAGGGGCGGTGAGGGCCTATGGCTACACCTTC.

The chain has TRBV18 and TRBJ2-7; TRBD1 agrees at 8 bases. Losses at the gene ends were 3 bases for V and 4 bases for J; bases not matched to a gene: 8. This CDR3 has 15 residues. Germline V gene data show CDR1 as KGHSH and CDR2 as LQKENI. The CDR3: CASSPGTGLPYEQYF. CDR3 sequence (DNA): TGTGCCAGCTCACCGGGGACAGGACTACCTTACGAGCAGTACTTC.

This clonotype was recorded a few times. The chain uses TRBV6-4 and TRBJ2-2; possibly TRBD1 for D (5 bases). Trimming removed 2 bases from V and 13 bases from J, with 11 bases in between. Germline CDR1 is MRHNA and CDR2 is SNTAGT. The CDR3 is 12 amino acids. CDR3 protein: CASSDGALGLFF. CDR3 in DNA: TGTGCCAGCAGTGACGGGGCGTTGGGGCTGTTTTTT.

This clonotype turned up a few times. The chain is built from TRBV27 and TRBJ1-5, with a weak D call TRBD1 (6 bases). Trimming removed 1 base at V and 1 base at J, with 11 bases between. The CDR3 has 16 amino acids. Germline V gene lookup returns CDR1 MNHEY and CDR2 SMNVEV (reference sequence). CDR3 protein: CASSLWGGASNQPQHF. For the CDR3, the DNA is TGTGCCAGCAGTTTATGGGGGGGGGCCAGCAATCAGCCCCAGCATTTT.

The chain joins TRBV12-3 or TRBV12-4 to TRBJ2-5, with 7 positions matching TRBD1. This CDR3 region has 12 residues. The junction had 2 bases not matched to a gene; V was cut back by 6 bases and J by 4 bases. The CDR3 DNA follows: TGTGCCAGCAGACACAGGGGAGAGACCCAGTACTTC. It is translated as CASRHRGETQYF.

This chain connects TRBV7-2 to TRBJ2-1; 9 nucleotides line up with TRBD1. CDR3 size: 12 residues. The germline CDR1 and CDR2 sequences are SGHTA and FQGNSA. Trimming at V came to 4 bases and at J to 9 bases, leaving 1 base not matched to a gene. The CDR3 sequence is CASSSDRGEQFF. The CDR3 DNA reads as TGTGCCAGCAGCTCGGACAGGGGTGAGCAGTTCTTC. Filled out from reference TRBV7-2 and TRBJ2-1, the complete variable domain reads GAGVSQSPSNKVTEKGKDVELRCDPISGHTALYWYRQSLGQGLEFLIYFQGNSAPDKSGLPSDRFSAERTGGSVSTLTIQRTQQEDSAVYLCASSSDRGEQFFGPGTRLTVL.

This clonotype was recorded a few times. This chain links TRBV24-1 with TRBJ2-1; D uncertain. V gave up 5 bases and J gave up 2 bases, with 6 bases separating them. CDR3 length equals 13 residues. Germline-derived CDR1 and CDR2 are KGHDR and SFDVKD. The CDR3 region is CATSGVPYNEQFF. DNA for the CDR3: TGTGCCACCAGTGGGGTCCCCTACAATGAGCAGTTCTTC.

In DNA form, the CDR3 reads TGTGCCAGCAGCTCGTCGGCTAGCGGTTCCTACGAGCAGTACTTC. Protein sequence: CASSSSASGSYEQYF. The genes are TRBV6-5 and TRBJ2-7, with 7 bases identical to TRBD2. This CDR3 is built from 15 residues. From germline, CDR1 is MNHEY and CDR2 SVGAGI. With 6 bases clipped from V and 1 base from J, the junction kept 9 bases outside the gene matches.